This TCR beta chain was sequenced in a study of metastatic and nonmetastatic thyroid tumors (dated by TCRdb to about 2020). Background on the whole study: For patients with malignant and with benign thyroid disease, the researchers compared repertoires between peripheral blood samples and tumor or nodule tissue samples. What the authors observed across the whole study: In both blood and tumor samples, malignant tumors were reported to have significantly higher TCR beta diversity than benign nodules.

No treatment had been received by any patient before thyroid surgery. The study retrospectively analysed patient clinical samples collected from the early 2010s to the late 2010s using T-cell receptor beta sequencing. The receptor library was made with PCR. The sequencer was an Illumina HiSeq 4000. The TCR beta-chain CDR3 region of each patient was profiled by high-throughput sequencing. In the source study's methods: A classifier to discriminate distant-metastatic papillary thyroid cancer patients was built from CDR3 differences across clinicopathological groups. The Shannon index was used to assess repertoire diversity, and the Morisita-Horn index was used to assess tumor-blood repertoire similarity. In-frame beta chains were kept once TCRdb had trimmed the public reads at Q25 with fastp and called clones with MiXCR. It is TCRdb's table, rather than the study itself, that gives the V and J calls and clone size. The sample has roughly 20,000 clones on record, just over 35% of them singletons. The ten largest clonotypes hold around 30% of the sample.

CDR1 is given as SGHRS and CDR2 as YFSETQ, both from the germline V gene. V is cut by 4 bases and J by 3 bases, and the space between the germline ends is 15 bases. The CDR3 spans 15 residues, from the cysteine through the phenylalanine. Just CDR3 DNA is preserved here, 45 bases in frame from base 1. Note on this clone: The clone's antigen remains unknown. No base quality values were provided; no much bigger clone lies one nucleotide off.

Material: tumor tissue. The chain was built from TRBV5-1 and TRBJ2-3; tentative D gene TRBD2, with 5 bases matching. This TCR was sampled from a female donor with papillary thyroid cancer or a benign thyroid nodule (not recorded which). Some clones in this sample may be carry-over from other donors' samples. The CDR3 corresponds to CASSPHGEGTDTQYF. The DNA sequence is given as TGCGCCAGCAGCCCTCACGGGGAAGGAACAGATACGCAGTATTTT.